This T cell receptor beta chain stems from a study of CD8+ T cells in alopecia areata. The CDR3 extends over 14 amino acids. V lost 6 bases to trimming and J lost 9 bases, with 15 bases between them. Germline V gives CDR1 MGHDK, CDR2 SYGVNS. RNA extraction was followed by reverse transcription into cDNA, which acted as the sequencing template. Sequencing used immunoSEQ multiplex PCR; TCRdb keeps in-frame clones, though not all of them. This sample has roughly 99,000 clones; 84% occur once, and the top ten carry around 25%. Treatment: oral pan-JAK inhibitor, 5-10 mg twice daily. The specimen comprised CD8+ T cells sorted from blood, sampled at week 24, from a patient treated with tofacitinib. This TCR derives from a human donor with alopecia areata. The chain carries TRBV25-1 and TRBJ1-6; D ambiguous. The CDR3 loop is CASSRSVGFSPLHF. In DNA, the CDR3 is TGTGCCAGCAGCCGATCGGTAGGGTTTTCACCCCTCCACTTT.